This TCR beta chain was sequenced in a study of T cells in Graves' hyperthyroidism and ophthalmopathy. Worth noting for this clonotype: A much larger clone lies a single base off, so this may be a read error.

Authors of the study amplified TCR beta CDR3 regions from RNA transcripts. The TCR CDR3 first-round RT-PCR relied on the HTBI primer set. One entry per CDR3 protein results from TCRdb running MiXCR on the multiplex PCR reads. There are roughly 420,000 distinct CDR3 sequences in the sample; 15% to 18% occur only once, and 13% to 15% lies in the top ten. Losses at the gene ends were 2 bases for V and 5 bases for J; bases not matched to a gene: 3. The CDR3 length is 14 residues. Germline V gene sequence: CDR1 MNHEY, CDR2 SMNVEV (reference sequence). Hyperthyroidism patients were newly diagnosed, had disease duration under 2 months, and were aged 18 to 65 years. Exclusion criteria comprised uncontrolled infection, other autoimmune disease, pregnancy or lactation. In making diagnoses, clinical symptoms, serum thyroxine and TRAb, thyroid ultrasound and orbital computed tomography were all used. Fresh peripheral blood, 10 ml, yielded the PBMCs.

The chain recombines TRBV27 with TRBJ2-5; 9 bases align to TRBD2. The sequenced material came from blood. This receptor was identified in a woman younger than 35 with Graves' hyperthyroidism. CDR3 in DNA: TGTGCCAGCAGTTTAGGACTAGCGCGGGAGACCCAGTACTTC. Translating it yields CASSLGLARETQYF.